The entry below describes one T cell receptor beta chain. Profiled with immunoSEQ multiplex PCR; TCRdb holds only in-frame clones, not every one. The sample yields tens of thousands of clones, roughly 87% seen once. The V gene lost 7 bases and the J gene lost 5 bases, with 9 bases spanning the gap. This CDR3 has 12 residues. The data originate from a study of blood T cell repertoires in COVID-19. The chain uses TRBV12-3 or TRBV12-4 and TRBJ1-5, with D possibly being TRBD1 (5 bases). What was sequenced was peripheral blood. The sequence came from a woman over 75 with acute or convalescent COVID-19. CDR3 loop: CASTDSYQPQHF. The CDR3 coding sequence is TGTGCCAGCACTGACAGCTATCAGCCCCAGCATTTT.